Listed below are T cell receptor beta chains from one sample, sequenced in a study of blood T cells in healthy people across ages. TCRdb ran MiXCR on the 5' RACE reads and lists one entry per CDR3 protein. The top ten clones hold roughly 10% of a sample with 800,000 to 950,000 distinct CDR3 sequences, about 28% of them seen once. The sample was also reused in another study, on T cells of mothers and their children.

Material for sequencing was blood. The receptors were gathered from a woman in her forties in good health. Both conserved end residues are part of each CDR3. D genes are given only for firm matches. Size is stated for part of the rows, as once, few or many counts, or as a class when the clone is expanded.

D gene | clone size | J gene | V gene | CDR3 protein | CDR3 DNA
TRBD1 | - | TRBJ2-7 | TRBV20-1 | CSAGPDRVPEQYF | TGCAGTGCTGGACCGGACAGGGTACCCGAGCAGTACTTC
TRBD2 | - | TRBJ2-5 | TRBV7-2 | CASRESGGMGETQYF | TGTGCCAGCAGGGAAAGCGGGGGCATGGGAGAGACCCAGTACTTC
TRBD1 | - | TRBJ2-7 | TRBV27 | CASSLSQGAGPYEQYF | TGTGCCAGCAGTTTATCGCAGGGGGCCGGTCCCTACGAGCAGTACTTC
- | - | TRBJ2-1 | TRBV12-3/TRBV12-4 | CASSPPGLNSYYNEQFF | TGTGCCAGCAGTCCCCCGGGGCTGAACTCGTACTACAATGAGCAGTTCTTC
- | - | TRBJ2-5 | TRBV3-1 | CASSQPGRLQETQYF | TGTGCCAGCAGCCAACCAGGGAGGTTACAAGAGACCCAGTACTTC
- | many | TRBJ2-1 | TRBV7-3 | CASSSGVNNEQFF | TGTGCCAGCAGCTCTGGGGTGAACAATGAGCAGTTCTTC
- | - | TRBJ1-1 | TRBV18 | CASSPQRSGMNTEAFF | TGTGCCAGCTCACCGCAGCGATCGGGGATGAACACTGAAGCTTTCTTT
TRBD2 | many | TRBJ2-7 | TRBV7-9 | CASSLGSSGGAGVSYEQYF | TGTGCCAGCAGCTTAGGTTCTAGCGGGGGAGCTGGGGTCTCCTACGAGCAGTACTTC
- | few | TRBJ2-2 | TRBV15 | CATSRETEGTGELFF | TGTGCCACCAGCAGAGAAACCGAGGGGACCGGGGAGCTGTTTTTT
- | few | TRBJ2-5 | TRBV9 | CASSVGGDSSWTQYF | TGTGCCAGCAGCGTAGGAGGGGACTCATCGTGGACCCAGTACTTC
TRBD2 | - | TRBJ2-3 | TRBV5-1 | CASSLSTSGGADTQYF | TGCGCCAGCAGCCTGTCCACTAGCGGGGGGGCAGATACGCAGTATTTT
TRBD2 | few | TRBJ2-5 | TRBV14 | CASSQEVVLAGAQETQYF | TGTGCCAGCAGCCAAGAAGTGGTACTAGCGGGGGCCCAAGAGACCCAGTACTTC
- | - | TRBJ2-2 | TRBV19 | CASSLGTYTGELFF | TGTGCCAGTAGTTTGGGGACTTACACCGGGGAGCTGTTTTTT
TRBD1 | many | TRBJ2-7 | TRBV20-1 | CSFIGTGTYEQYF | TGCAGCTTTATTGGGACAGGGACCTACGAGCAGTACTTC
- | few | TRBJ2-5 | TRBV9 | CASSVGGGQQETQYF | TGTGCCAGCAGCGTTGGCGGGGGCCAACAAGAGACCCAGTACTTC
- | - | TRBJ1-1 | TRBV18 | CASSPSWGSPNTEAFF | TGTGCCAGCTCACCCTCATGGGGGAGTCCGAACACTGAAGCTTTCTTT
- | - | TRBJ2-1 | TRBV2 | CASSEAEPSYNEQFF | TGTGCCAGCAGCGAGGCCGAGCCCTCCTACAATGAGCAGTTCTTC
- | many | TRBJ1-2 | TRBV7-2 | CASSFPGHTYGYTF | TGTGCCAGCAGCTTTCCCGGACACACCTATGGCTACACCTTC
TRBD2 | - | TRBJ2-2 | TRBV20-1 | CSARDKRGVTGELFF | TGCAGTGCTAGAGATAAGCGGGGAGTCACCGGGGAGCTGTTTTTT
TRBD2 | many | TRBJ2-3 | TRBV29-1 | CSVEEGLAGGTDTQYF | TGCAGCGTTGAAGAGGGGCTAGCGGGCGGCACAGATACGCAGTATTTT
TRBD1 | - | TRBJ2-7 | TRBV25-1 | CASSPGQNSEQYF | TGTGCCAGCTCACCGGGACAGAACTCCGAGCAGTACTTC
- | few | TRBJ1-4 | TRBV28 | CASSLLRGSEKLFF | TGTGCCAGCAGTTTATTAAGAGGGTCTGAAAAACTGTTTTTT
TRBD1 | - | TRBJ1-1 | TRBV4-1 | CASSQMGQVNTEAFF | TGCGCCAGCAGCCAGATGGGACAGGTCAACACTGAAGCTTTCTTT
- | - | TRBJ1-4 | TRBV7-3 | CASSRVGINEKLFF | TGTGCCAGCAGCCGGGTCGGGATTAATGAAAAACTGTTTTTT
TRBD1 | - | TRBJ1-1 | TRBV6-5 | CASSYSRQGVTEAFF | TGTGCCAGCAGTTACTCGCGGCAGGGGGTCACTGAAGCTTTCTTT
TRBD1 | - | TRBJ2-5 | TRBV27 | CAGSLGPGQGGSEQYF | TGTGCCGGCAGTTTGGGTCCGGGACAGGGGGGTAGTGAGCAGTACTTC
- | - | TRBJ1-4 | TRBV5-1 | CASSSPPGNEKLFF | TGCGCCAGCAGCTCGCCGCCGGGGAATGAAAAACTGTTTTTT
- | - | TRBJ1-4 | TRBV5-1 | CASSLAGDLEKLFF | TGCGCCAGCAGCTTGGCAGGGGACCTTGAAAAACTGTTTTTT
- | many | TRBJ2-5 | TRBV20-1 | CSARDPRASVGTQYF | TGCAGTGCTAGAGATCCCCGGGCGAGCGTTGGGACCCAGTACTTC
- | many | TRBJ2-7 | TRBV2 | CASSWTKSYEQYF | TGTGCCAGCAGTTGGACGAAATCCTACGAGCAGTACTTC